The next 23 T cell receptor beta chains were all read from a single sample in a study of regulatory and conventional T cells in RAG deficiency (dated by TCRdb to between 2016 and 2019). The library was produced with the immunoSEQ multiplex PCR assay. TCRdb took over this immuneACCESS table, retaining in-frame rearrangements with V and J assigned. Such tables are incomplete; in checked studies, under half of the missing clones stem from an unresolved V gene, and the remainder is unexplained. The sample yields around 25,000 clones; 95% to 97% were counted once. The top ten constitute about 1.2% of the sample. Conventional CD4+ T cells were purified from blood as CD25-low CD127-high cells before genomic DNA extraction. The sample also formed part of further work on regulatory T cells. The second investigation adds: In the multiplex PCR, 52 forward TRBV primers and 13 reverse TRBJ primers were used, and assay-based and computational corrections were applied for amplification bias.

The sample comprised CD25- CD4+ T cells sorted from blood. The source is a human donor in good health.

The chain is built from TRBV9 and TRBJ2-2; 9 positions agree with TRBD1. The V segment lost 4 bases and the J segment 7 bases; nucleotides outside the gene matches: 8. The CDR3 runs to 15 residues. Germline V CDR1 and CDR2: SGDLS, YYNGEE. The CDR3 DNA reads TGTGCCAGCAGCCCTCAGACAGGGGGAGTCGGGGAGCTGTTTTTT. Translation: CASSPQTGGVGELFF. The full variable domain, completed using reference TRBV9 and TRBJ2-2, is DSGVTQTPKHLITATGQRVTLRCSPRSGDLSVYWYQQSLDQGLQFLIQYYNGEERAKGNILERFSAQQFPDLHSELNLSSLELGDSALYFCASSPQTGGVGELFFGEGSRLTVL.

This clone was counted a single time. The chain joins TRBV4-2 to TRBJ2-3; possible D gene TRBD2, 6 bases. CDR3 length equals 16 residues. Germline loops: CDR1 LGHNA, CDR2 YNFKEQ. V lost 1 base and J 1 base, leaving 12 bases between the germline ends. CDR3 bases: TGTGCCAGCAGCCAAGCCACGGGCGGGGGCACAGATACGCAGTATTTT. Protein: CASSQATGGGTDTQYF.

This clone was counted a few times. V usage is TRBV6-6 and J usage is TRBJ2-1; D possibly corresponds to TRBD1 (6 bases). CDR1 is MNHNY, CDR2 SVGAGI, per germline (reference sequence). V lost 5 bases, J lost 3 bases, and 14 bases lay in between. The CDR3 covers 15 residues. The CDR3 is CASSPGTRSYNEQFF. The CDR3 DNA sequence: TGTGCCAGCAGTCCCGGGACAAGAAGCTACAATGAGCAGTTCTTC.

This CDR3 is CASSPPGGDYGYTF. The CDR3 nucleotides read TGTGCCAGCTCACCACCAGGGGGCGACTATGGCTACACCTTC. The V gene is TRBV18, the J gene TRBJ1-2; TRBD1 matches 7 bases. The V gene's germline CDR1 is KGHSH and CDR2 LQKENI. The V and J ends lost 0 bases and 3 bases, in that order; junction bases with no gene match: 1. The CDR3 loop spans 14 amino acids.

The rearrangement joins TRBV11-2 to TRBJ2-7; 9 nucleotides agree with TRBD2. The CDR3 length is 15 residues. V trimming: 2 bases; J trimming: 3 bases; junction bases outside the gene matches: 5. Germline loops: CDR1 SGHAT, CDR2 FQNNGV. The CDR3 loop reads CASSLKGGGDYEQYF. Here the CDR3 DNA reads TGTGCCAGCAGCTTAAAGGGCGGGGGGGACTACGAGCAGTACTTC.

J is TRBJ1-2 and V is TRBV5-1; the match to TRBD1 covers 10 bases. Germline CDR1 SGHRS, CDR2 YFSETQ. V was clipped by 0 bases and J by 4 bases; unmatched bases: 9. The CDR3 spans 17 residues. CDR3 bases: TGCGCCAGCAGCTTGGGGACAGGGGGAGCCGGTCCCTATGGCTACACCTTC. Its protein product is CASSLGTGGAGPYGYTF.

CDR3 residues: CASSTQVNSYEQYF. In DNA, the CDR3 is TGTGCCAGTAGTACGCAGGTAAACTCCTACGAGCAGTACTTC. V and J are TRBV19 and TRBJ2-7; D not certain. The CDR3 loop spans 14 amino acids. Per the germline V gene, CDR1 is LNHDA and CDR2 is SQIVND (reference sequence). V lost 4 bases to trimming and J lost 0 bases, with 10 bases between them.

The chain uses TRBV19 and TRBJ2-7; D is undetermined. The V gene's germline CDR1 is LNHDA and CDR2 SQIVND (reference sequence). The length of the CDR3 is 14 residues. Trimming stripped 0 bases from V and 0 bases from J, with 6 bases between. CDR3 residues: CASSIEADSYEQYF. CDR3 bases: TGTGCCAGTAGTATAGAGGCAGACTCCTACGAGCAGTACTTC. The whole variable domain, filled in from reference TRBV19 and TRBJ2-7, reads DGGITQSPKYLFRKEGQNVTLSCEQNLNHDAMYWYRQDPGQGLRLIYYSQIVNDFQKGDIAEGYSVSREKKESFPLTVTSAQKNPTAFYLCASSIEADSYEQYFGPGTRLTVT.

V gene TRBV9 combines with J gene TRBJ1-3; 8 nucleotides match TRBD1. The ends lost 4 bases at V and 7 bases at J; junction bases unmatched: 7. The germline CDR1 and CDR2 sequences are SGDLS and YYNGEE. CDR3 length: 14 residues. The CDR3 spells CASSPRTGKNTIYF. The CDR3, as DNA: TGTGCCAGCAGCCCTCGGACAGGGAAGAACACCATATATTTT. The full variable domain, in which reference TRBV9 and TRBJ1-3 provide the parts outside the CDR3, is DSGVTQTPKHLITATGQRVTLRCSPRSGDLSVYWYQQSLDQGLQFLIQYYNGEERAKGNILERFSAQQFPDLHSELNLSSLELGDSALYFCASSPRTGKNTIYFGEGSWLTVV.

V and J are TRBV25-1 and TRBJ2-2, with 8 bases matching TRBD1. The CDR3 extends over 16 amino acids. Per the germline V gene, CDR1 is MGHDK and CDR2 is SYGVNS. V lost 1 base, J lost 1 base, and 2 bases stayed unmatched. The CDR3 sequence: CASSESGTGNTGELFF. In nucleotides, the CDR3 is TGTGCCAGCAGTGAATCCGGGACAGGGAACACCGGGGAGCTGTTTTTT.

The rearrangement uses TRBV5-1 and TRBJ1-6; a weak D match, TRBD1 (5 bases). Germline V gene data show CDR1 as SGHRS and CDR2 as YFSETQ. This CDR3 contains 16 residues. Deletions cut 9 bases from V and 0 bases from J, with 16 bases between. The CDR3 region has the DNA TGCGCCACCTCGGGGGGGGAAAGCTCCTATAATTCACCCCTCCACTTT. Translation gives CATSGGESSYNSPLHF.

This sequence joins TRBV29-1 and TRBJ1-1; 7 bases match TRBD1. Germline V gives CDR1 SQVTM, CDR2 ANQGSEA. The length of the CDR3 is 15 residues. The V segment lost 6 bases and the J segment 7 bases; nucleotides outside the gene matches: 17. For the CDR3, the DNA is TGCAGCGTCGTTTACAGGGGCCAGCTTATGAGTGAAGCTTTCTTT. This codes for CSVVYRGQLMSEAFF.

The gene calls are TRBV4-1 and TRBJ1-6, with D perhaps matching TRBD1 (6 bases). Germline V gene lookup returns CDR1 MGHRA and CDR2 YSYEKL. The CDR3 covers 17 residues. Trimming left V 4 bases short and J 7 bases short, with 20 bases between. In DNA, the CDR3 is TGCGCCAGCAGCCCAACCCAAAACAGGGACCGGAATTCACCCCTCCACTTT. Translating gives CASSPTQNRDRNSPLHF.

The chain joins TRBV7-9 to TRBJ2-1; D is uncertain. V lost 5 bases and J lost 8, with 10 bases in between. Germline assignment: CDR1 SEHNR and CDR2 FQNEAQ (reference sequence). CDR3 length equals 12 residues. The CDR3 DNA sequence: TGTGCCAGCAGCCCCGACACAGATGAGCAGTTCTTC. Translating gives CASSPDTDEQFF.

The V call is TRBV5-1, the J call TRBJ2-1; TRBD1 matches 12 bases. Germline V gene sequence: CDR1 SGHRS, CDR2 YFSETQ. The CDR3 length is 16 residues. V dropped 0 bases and J dropped 9; count of bases not matched to a gene: 7. As DNA, the CDR3 is TGCGCCAGCAGCTTGGTTCCTGGGACAGGGGGCGGTGAGCAGTTCTTC. Its translation: CASSLVPGTGGGEQFF.

This clone was observed a few times. This chain uses TRBV10-3 with TRBJ1-1; a weak D match, TRBD1 (5 bases). CDR3 length: 14 residues. Germline V gives CDR1 ENHRY, CDR2 SYGVKD. Trimming pared 4 bases from V and 0 bases from J, leaving 9 bases between. The CDR3 bases are TGTGCCATCAGTGTCAAGGGGATGAACACTGAAGCTTTCTTT. Translating gives CAISVKGMNTEAFF.

This chain links TRBV30 with TRBJ1-1; D perhaps matches TRBD1 (5 bases). Between the trimmed V and J ends, which lost 0 bases and 6 bases, there was a span of 17 bases. The CDR3 is made up of 15 amino acids. Germline lookup yields CDR1 GTSNPN and CDR2 SVGIG (reference sequence). CDR3 residues: CAWSVGQGSFAEAFF. The CDR3, as DNA: TGTGCCTGGAGTGTAGGGCAGGGAAGTTTTGCTGAAGCTTTCTTT.

The CDR3 reads CASSLPQGEGGNTIYF. In DNA form, the CDR3 reads TGTGCCAGCAGTTTACCACAGGGGGAGGGTGGAAACACCATATATTTT. V and J are TRBV28 and TRBJ1-3; 8 bases agree with TRBD1. This CDR3 is 16 amino acids long. Germline-derived CDR1 and CDR2 are MDHEN and SYDVKM. The J segment lost 3 bases and the V segment lost 2 bases, leaving 6 bases of the junction unmatched.

The genes are TRBV6-1 and TRBJ2-1, with 8 nucleotides matching TRBD2. The J segment lost 1 base and the V segment lost 10 bases, leaving 9 bases of the junction unmatched. The CDR3 is 15 residues long. Germline-derived CDR1 and CDR2 are MNHNS and SASEGT. The CDR3 region is CATRGGAGSYNEQFF. CDR3 in DNA: TGTGCCACCCGGGGGGGAGCGGGATCCTACAATGAGCAGTTCTTC.

The rearrangement links TRBV4-3 to TRBJ2-3; perhaps TRBD2 as D (6 bases). This CDR3 spans 15 amino acids. The germline V gene encodes CDR1 LGHNA and CDR2 YSLEER. The V and J ends lost 6 bases and 0 bases respectively, with 13 bases between them. The CDR3 loop reads CASSTGLLSTDTQYF. For the CDR3, the DNA is TGCGCCAGCAGTACCGGACTACTGAGCACAGATACGCAGTATTTT.

CDR3 bases: TGTGCCGGGATCCGGGACAGCGGGGGCTACACCTTC. It specifies CAGIRDSGGYTF. The chain couples TRBV2 to TRBJ1-2, with 7 bases that match TRBD1. Trimming cost V 11 bases and J 8 bases; bases outside gene matches: 11. CDR1 and CDR2 from the germline V gene are SNHLY and FYNNEI. The CDR3 contains 12 residues.

The chain links TRBV19 to TRBJ1-2; 8 nucleotides agree with TRBD1. Germline values: CDR1 LNHDA, CDR2 SQIVND (reference sequence). With V trimmed by 5 bases and J by 3 bases, 5 bases remained unmatched. The CDR3 is 14 amino acids. In DNA form, the CDR3 reads TGTGCCAGTAGTCCACAGGGGGGCCACTATGGCTACACCTTC. Amino acids: CASSPQGGHYGYTF.

V usage is TRBV5-1 and J usage is TRBJ2-1; D remains ambiguous. The CDR3 consists of 15 residues. Deletions cut 0 bases from V and 9 bases from J, with 16 bases between. CDR1 is SGHRS and CDR2 is YFSETQ in the germline V gene. CDR3 sequence reads: CASSLAWYSVGEQFF. Here the CDR3 DNA reads TGCGCCAGCAGCTTGGCGTGGTACTCCGTCGGTGAGCAGTTCTTC.